Sequencing of this T cell receptor beta chain was carried out in a study of blood T cell repertoires in COVID-19. Study background: The United States, Italy and Spain were the sources of the acute and convalescent COVID-19 samples. T cells, B-cell-depleted T cells, or PBMCs provided the cDNA or gDNA that served as material.

The length of the CDR3 is 15 residues. The J segment lost 5 bases and the V segment lost 3 bases, leaving 5 bases of the junction unmatched. Germline-derived CDR1 and CDR2 are SGDLS and YYNGEE. As processed by the authors: Counts of nucleated cells, estimated from reference gene primer amplification, were obtained. Clones were read by immunoSEQ multiplex PCR, and TCRdb kept only the in-frame ones, dropping some. V, J and clone size derive from that table, while D and trimming were established from the DNA sequence. The sample has roughly 300,000 clones; roughly 90% are singletons. The gene calls are TRBV9 and TRBJ2-3, with TRBD1 matching 11 bases. The receptor was isolated from a woman in her 30s with COVID-19, enrolled during active disease. Sequences were obtained from peripheral blood. CDR3 amino acids: CASSAGQGAGDTQYF. CDR3 nucleotide sequence: TGTGCCAGCAGCGCCGGACAGGGGGCGGGAGATACGCAGTATTTT. Using reference TRBV9 and TRBJ2-3 for the parts outside the CDR3, the full variable domain is DSGVTQTPKHLITATGQRVTLRCSPRSGDLSVYWYQQSLDQGLQFLIQYYNGEERAKGNILERFSAQQFPDLHSELNLSSLELGDSALYFCASSAGQGAGDTQYFGPGTRLTVL.